This entry describes one T cell receptor beta chain. Its recognized antigen is unknown. Per-base quality was not reported, and no clone a single base away is much larger than it. Each collaborating institution followed its own protocols to collect whole blood in K2EDTA tubes. For TCRbeta analysis, collaborators shipped samples as frozen whole blood, isolated PBMCs, or DNA extracted from either of those sample types. The CDR3 runs 14 residues from the cysteine to the phenylalanine. Just CDR3 DNA is preserved here, 42 bases in frame from base 1. Compared with germline, V lacks 7 bases and J lacks 4 bases; bases without a gene match: 6. Per the germline V gene, MNHEY is the CDR1 and SVGAGI is the CDR2. This record comes from a study of blood T cell repertoires in COVID-19 (dated by TCRdb to the early 2020s). In terms of the full investigation: The collaborator samples originated in the United States, Italy and Spain and spanned the acute and convalescent phases of COVID-19. The dataset comprised deeply sampled blood TCRbeta repertoires from subjects exposed to, actively infected with, or recovered from COVID-19. The samples were drawn from two sources: the first 160 participants of the ongoing ImmuneRACE study, and 1,254 subjects contributed by 6 global collaborators. The prospective study material was composed of cDNA or gDNA derived from T cells, B-cell-depleted T cells, or PBMCs. HLA class I and class II types, where available, came from metadata supplied by the sample provider rather than from assay-based typing. A freely available public database, intended as a resource for researchers studying the immune response to SARS-CoV-2, is where the repertoires were released. Nearly every sample came with metadata listing a de-identified subject ID, COVID-19 status, age in years and sex. Findings and caveats that apply to the study as a whole: Clinical and demographic metadata were provided uncurated, with the amount varying by source and participant.

TCRbeta CDR3 regions were amplified from genomic DNA by means of the immunoSEQ Assay, a bias-controlled multiplex PCR. In the original analysis: The number of nucleated cells in each sample was estimated from the amplification of reference gene primers within the assay. Sequence reads were collapsed and filtered to measure the absolute abundance of every unique TCRbeta CDR3 rearrangement. For each sample, productive Simpson clonality was calculated as the square root of Simpson's diversity index across productive rearrangements. The immuneACCESS repertoire file appears here via TCRdb, limited to in-frame rearrangements. These files lack a portion of the clones; in checked studies, under half of the deficit traces to unresolved V genes, and the cause of the others is not known. The V and J calls and clone size are taken from that table; D and trimming were inferred from the DNA. This sample gives around 200,000 clones in total; about 90% of them show up just once. The top ten hold more than 20% of the sample.

The sequenced material came from peripheral blood. The chain joins TRBV6-5 to TRBJ2-1; 8 bases in the middle match TRBD2. The receptor comes from a man aged 70-80 years with active or convalescent COVID-19. For the CDR3, the sequence is CASTPPGGYNEQFF. The DNA is TGTGCCAGCACCCCCCCGGGAGGGTACAATGAGCAGTTCTTC.